This T cell receptor beta chain came from a study of T cell responses to AZD1222 COVID-19 vaccine. The table lists this clone with a few counts. Its target is not known. Other nucleotide sequences from this sample produce the same CDR3. Trimming removed 1 base from V and 2 bases from J, with 3 bases in between. The CDR3 consists of 12 residues. Per the germline V gene, CDR1 is SGHNT and CDR2 is YYREEE (reference sequence). Sequencing was performed with immunoSEQ multiplex PCR; in TCRdb, only in-frame clones are kept and a portion is missing. The sample lists under 200,000 clones, roughly 90% occurring once. The study, taken as a whole, reports: Donors skewed white British and female; clonal diversity was possibly underestimated.

This clonotype was sampled from an adult in good health. The chain uses TRBV5-4 and TRBJ2-5; D gene ambiguous. This material consisted of peripheral blood, taken on day 0 of AZD1222 vaccination. The CDR3 here is CASSLPQETQYF. The CDR3 bases are TGTGCCAGCAGCTTGCCTCAAGAGACCCAGTACTTC.